This is a list of T cell receptor beta chains from one sample in a study of blood T cell repertoires in COVID-19. Some clones are missing from TCRdb's copy, which holds only in-frame ones; the method was immunoSEQ multiplex PCR. The sample includes some 240,000 clones, 82% of them seen just once. The sequenced sample consisted of peripheral blood. Receptors originate from a woman aged 70-85 years with COVID-19, enrolled during active disease. CDR3s include the opening cysteine and the closing phenylalanine or tryptophan. Each record gives: D gene, clone size, J gene, V gene, CDR3 DNA, CDR3 protein. The D gene is left open where the match is weak. The size field is filled for only some rows; it gives once, few, many or a size class.

.,.,TRBJ2-7,TRBV29-1,TGCAGCGTTGAAAAAACTAACGGAAACGAGCAGTACTTC,CSVEKTNGNEQYF
.,.,TRBJ2-7,TRBV7-6,TGTGCCAGCAGCTTAGCTTCCGCCGGCGAGCAGTACTTC,CASSLASAGEQYF
TRBD2,.,TRBJ2-5,TRBV10-3,TGTGCCATCAGTGGGGAAATAGCGGGGGAGACCCAGTACTTC,CAISGEIAGETQYF
.,few,TRBJ1-1,TRBV9,TGTGCCAGCAGCGTAGCAGAGGACGGGGCTGAAGCTTTCTTT,CASSVAEDGAEAFF
.,.,TRBJ1-4,TRBV19,TGTGCCAGTAGTATTAGACAGGAAGATGAAAAACTGTTTTTT,CASSIRQEDEKLFF
TRBD2,once,TRBJ2-3,TRBV30,TGTGCCGGACTAGCGGGAGGGGGAGATACGCAGTATTTT,CAGLAGGGDTQYF
.,.,TRBJ1-4,TRBV20-1,TGCAGTGCTAGTGGTACAGGGTTGGCGCATGAAAAACTGTTTTTT,CSASGTGLAHEKLFF
.,once,TRBJ2-5,TRBV5-1,TGCGCCAGCAGCTTTAGGGAGAGTCCCCAAGAGACCCAGTACTTC,CASSFRESPQETQYF
TRBD1,.,TRBJ1-6,TRBV7-2,TGTGCCAGCAGCTTACTTGCAGGGGGAAATTCACCCCTCCACTTT,CASSLLAGGNSPLHF
.,.,TRBJ2-2,TRBV28,TGTGCCAGCAGACTTCACGGGGAGCTGTTTTTT,CASRLHGELFF
TRBD2,.,TRBJ2-1,TRBV5-1,TGCGCCAGCAACTCGCCGACGGCGGGAGGGCCATACAATGAGCAGTTCTTC,CASNSPTAGGPYNEQFF
TRBD1,.,TRBJ2-2,TRBV29-1,TGCAGCGTACAGGGGGCGCGGGGCACCGGGGAGCTGTTTTTT,CSVQGARGTGELFF
TRBD1,.,TRBJ1-5,TRBV27,TGTGCCAGCAGTTTATCATTCCGGACAGGTAATCAGCCCCAGCATTTT,CASSLSFRTGNQPQHF
.,.,TRBJ2-1,TRBV20-1,TGCAGTGCTCCCCGGGACTCTGAGCAGTTCTTC,CSAPRDSEQFF
.,.,TRBJ2-4,TRBV20-1,TGCAGTGCTAGTCCCACCCTTGAGAATCAGTACTTC,CSASPTLENQYF
TRBD1,.,TRBJ2-3,TRBV9,TGTGCCAGCAGCGTAGAGGGACAGACTAGCACAGATACGCAGTATTTT,CASSVEGQTSTDTQYF
.,.,TRBJ2-4,TRBV15,TGTGCCACCAGCAGAGACCAAGGCAGGGTTGGGTTC,CATSRDQGRVGF
.,.,TRBJ1-4,TRBV5-1,TGCGCCAGCAGCGCCCAGGCTAATGAAAAACTGTTTTTT,CASSAQANEKLFF
TRBD2,.,TRBJ2-7,TRBV11-2,TGTGCCAGCAGCTTGGCGGTACTAGCGGGAACCTACGAGCAGTACTTC,CASSLAVLAGTYEQYF
.,.,TRBJ2-1,TRBV6-5,TGTGCCAGCAGTCGTGGGGAGGCATACAATGAGCAGTTCTTC,CASSRGEAYNEQFF
.,.,TRBJ2-7,TRBV6-2/TRBV6-3,TGTGCCAGCAGCGTCACCTACGAGCAGTACTTC,CASSVTYEQYF
TRBD2,.,TRBJ2-1,TRBV24-1,TGTGCCACCAGTGACATGACTAGCGGAGACTACAATGAGCAGTTCTTC,CATSDMTSGDYNEQFF